Only a few counts were recorded for the clone carrying this TCR beta chain. Per the germline V gene, CDR1 is MNHEY and CDR2 is SVGAGI. Trimming took off 0 bases at V and 0 bases at J, with 8 bases between the two ends. The length of the CDR3 is 16 residues. Produced via immunoSEQ multiplex PCR; TCRdb's table is partial and in-frame only. This table holds 160,000 or so clones, 88% found once. The data were obtained in a study of cytomegalovirus exposure and HLA in healthy donors. Study-wide background: The same platform was used for the 120 or so validation repertoires as for the roughly 670 first-cohort repertoires, as reported in a later analysis.

Sequencing was done on a sample of PBMCs. The rearrangement links TRBV6-5 to TRBJ2-2, with a weak D call TRBD1 (5 bases). This TCR came from a man between 18 and 29 years old in good health and CMV-seronegative. The CDR3: CASSYSPGTNTGELFF. CDR3 DNA sequence: TGTGCCAGCAGTTACTCCCCAGGGACGAACACCGGGGAGCTGTTTTTT.